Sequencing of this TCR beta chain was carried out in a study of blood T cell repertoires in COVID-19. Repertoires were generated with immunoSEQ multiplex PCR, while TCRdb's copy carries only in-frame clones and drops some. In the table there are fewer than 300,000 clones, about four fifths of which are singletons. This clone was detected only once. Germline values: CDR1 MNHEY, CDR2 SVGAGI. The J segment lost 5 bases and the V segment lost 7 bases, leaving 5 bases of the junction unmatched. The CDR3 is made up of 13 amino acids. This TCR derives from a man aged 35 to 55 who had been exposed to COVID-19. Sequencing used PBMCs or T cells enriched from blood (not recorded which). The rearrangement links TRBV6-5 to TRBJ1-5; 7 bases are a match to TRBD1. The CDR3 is CASKQGSDQPQHF. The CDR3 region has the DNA TGTGCCAGCAAACAGGGGTCTGATCAGCCCCAGCATTTT.